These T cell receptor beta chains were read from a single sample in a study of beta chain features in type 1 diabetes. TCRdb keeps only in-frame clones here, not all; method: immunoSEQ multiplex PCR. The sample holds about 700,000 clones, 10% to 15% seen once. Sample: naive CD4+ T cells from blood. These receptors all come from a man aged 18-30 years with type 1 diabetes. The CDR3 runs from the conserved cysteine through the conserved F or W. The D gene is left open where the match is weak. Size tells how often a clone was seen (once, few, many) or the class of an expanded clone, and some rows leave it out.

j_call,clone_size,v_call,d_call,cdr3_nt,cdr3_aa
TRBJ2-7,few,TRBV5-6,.,TGTGCCAGCACCGGGGCCCTCGAGCAGTACTTC,CASTGALEQYF
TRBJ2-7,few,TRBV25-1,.,TGTGCCAGCGGCACTTTAGGGTACGAGCAGTACTTC,CASGTLGYEQYF
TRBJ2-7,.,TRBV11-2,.,TGTGCCAGCAGCTTGGGAAACGAGCAGTACTTC,CASSLGNEQYF
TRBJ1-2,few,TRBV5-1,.,TGCGCCAGCAGCTTGCTTCCAGGGGAAGGCTATGGCTACACCTTC,CASSLLPGEGYGYTF
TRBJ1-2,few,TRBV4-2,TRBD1,TGTGCCAGCAGCCAAGGGACAGGGGACGGCTACACCTTC,CASSQGTGDGYTF
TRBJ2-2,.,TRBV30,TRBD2,TGTGCCTCAAATAGCGGGGGGGCCGCGACCGGGGAGCTGTTTTTT,CASNSGGAATGELFF
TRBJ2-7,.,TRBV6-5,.,TGTGCCAGCAGTTCGATAACGGGCCCAACGAAGCAGTACTTC,CASSSITGPTKQYF
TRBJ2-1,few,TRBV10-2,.,TGCGCCAGCAGGGCAGGACAGTCGGGACGCCCGTACAATGAGCAGTTCTTC,CASRAGQSGRPYNEQFF
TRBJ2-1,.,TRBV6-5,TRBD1,TGTGCCAGCCGGGGACAGATCTCCTACAATGAGCAGTTCTTC,CASRGQISYNEQFF
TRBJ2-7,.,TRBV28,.,TGTGCCAGCAGTTTCCCCGGACAGTCCTACGAGCAGTACTTC,CASSFPGQSYEQYF
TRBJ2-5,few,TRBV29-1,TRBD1,TGCAGCACCGTTGTCCAGACAGGGGAGACCCAGTACTTC,CSTVVQTGETQYF
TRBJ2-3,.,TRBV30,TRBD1,TGTGCCTGGGGGACAGGCACAGATACGCAGTATTTT,CAWGTGTDTQYF
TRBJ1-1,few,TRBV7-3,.,TGTGCCAGCAGCCCGGGGAGCTCTGAAGCTTTCTTT,CASSPGSSEAFF
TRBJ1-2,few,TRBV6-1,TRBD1,TGTGCCAGCAACTTGGGACAGGGAGGCGGCTACACCTTC,CASNLGQGGGYTF
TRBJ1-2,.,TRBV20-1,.,TGCAGTGCAACCCCGAGGGGTGGCTACACCTTC,CSATPRGGYTF
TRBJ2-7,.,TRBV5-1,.,TGCGCCAGCAGCTCCGACTACGAGCAGTACTTC,CASSSDYEQYF
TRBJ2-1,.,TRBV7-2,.,TGTGCCAGCAGCTTAATGGTAGTAAGGTCCAATGAGCAGTTCTTC,CASSLMVVRSNEQFF
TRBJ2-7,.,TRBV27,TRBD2,TGTGCCAGCAGTCCGGGGGGTGGGGACCGACCCCTCGTGGAGCAGTACTTC,CASSPGGGDRPLVEQYF
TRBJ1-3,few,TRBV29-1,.,TGCAGCGCCCTTGGGGCAGTCTCTGGAAACACCATATATTTT,CSALGAVSGNTIYF
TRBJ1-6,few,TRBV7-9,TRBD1,TGTGCCAGCAGCCCCCATGGACAGGTGGATTCACCCCTCCACTTT,CASSPHGQVDSPLHF
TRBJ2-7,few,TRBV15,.,TGTGCCACCAGCAGAGACCAATGGAGAACCTACGAGCAGTACTTC,CATSRDQWRTYEQYF
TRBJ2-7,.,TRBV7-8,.,TGTGCCAGCAGCTCAATGACCTACGAGCAGTACTTC,CASSSMTYEQYF
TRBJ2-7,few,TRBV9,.,TGTGCCAGCACCGGGACGAATTTAAACGAGCAGTACTTC,CASTGTNLNEQYF
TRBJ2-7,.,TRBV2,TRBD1,TGTGCCAGCAGTGTGACGACAGGGGACGTCGGTGAGCAGTACTTC,CASSVTTGDVGEQYF
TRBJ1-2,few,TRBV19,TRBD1,TGTGCCAGTACAGTTTGGGACAGCCGGGGCGATGGCTACACCTTC,CASTVWDSRGDGYTF
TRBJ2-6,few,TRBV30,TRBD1,TGTGCCTGCCCGACACCAGGGGGTTTCGACTCTGGGGCCAACGTCCTGACTTTC,CACPTPGGFDSGANVLTF
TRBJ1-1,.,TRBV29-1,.,TGCAGCGTTTCTCCCCGGGCGTCGAACACTGAAGCTTTCTTT,CSVSPRASNTEAFF
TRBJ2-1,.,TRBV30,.,TGTGCCTGGAGTGCGGTGGGGGTCTACAATGAGCAGTTCTTC,CAWSAVGVYNEQFF
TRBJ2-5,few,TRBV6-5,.,TGTGCCAGCAGTTTGGGAGCGGAGGAGACCCAGTACTTC,CASSLGAEETQYF
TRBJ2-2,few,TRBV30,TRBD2,TGTGCCTGGAGTTCCGGGACTAGCAACACCGGGGAGCTGTTTTTT,CAWSSGTSNTGELFF
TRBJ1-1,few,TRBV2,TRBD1,TGTGCCAGCAGCTCACAGGGGGCTATGAACACTGAAGCTTTCTTT,CASSSQGAMNTEAFF
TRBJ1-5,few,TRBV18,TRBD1,TGTGCCAGCTCGCCTACAGGGGGCCGCAATCAGCCCCAGCATTTT,CASSPTGGRNQPQHF
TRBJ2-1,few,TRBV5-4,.,TGTGCCAGCAAACACGACAGTGACTCCTACAATGAGCAGTTCTTC,CASKHDSDSYNEQFF
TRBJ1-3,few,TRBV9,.,TGTGCCAGCAGCATCGGAGCCTACTCTGGAAACACCATATATTTT,CASSIGAYSGNTIYF
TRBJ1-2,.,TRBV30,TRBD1,TGTGCCTGGAGGGCACCGGGACAGGGGTCGGTCTATGGCTACACCTTC,CAWRAPGQGSVYGYTF
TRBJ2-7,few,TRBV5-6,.,TGTGCCAGCAGCTTGGATCAGGGGCCCTCCTACGAGCAGTACTTC,CASSLDQGPSYEQYF
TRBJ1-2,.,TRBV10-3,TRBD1,TGTGCCATGGGACAGGGGACCAACTATGGCTACACCTTC,CAMGQGTNYGYTF
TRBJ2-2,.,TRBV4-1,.,TGCGCCAGCAGCCAAGAGCCCAGAGGATCCCCCGACACCGGGGAGCTGTTTTTT,CASSQEPRGSPDTGELFF
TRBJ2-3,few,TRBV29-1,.,TGCAGCGTTGCGTTTCAGGGGGATACGCAGTATTTT,CSVAFQGDTQYF
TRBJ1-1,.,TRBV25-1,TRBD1,TGTGCCAGCAGTTTGGGAAACAGGGGGGGGATGAACACTGAAGCTTTCTTT,CASSLGNRGGMNTEAFF
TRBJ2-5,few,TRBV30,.,TGTGCCTGGAGTATCTCTCAAGAGACCCAGTACTTC,CAWSISQETQYF
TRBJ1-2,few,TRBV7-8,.,TGTGCCAGCAGCTTAGCGGACAGAAGCTACACCTTC,CASSLADRSYTF
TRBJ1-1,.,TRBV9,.,TGTGCCAGCAGCGTAGCAGAGGGGAGGGCCACTGAAGCTTTCTTT,CASSVAEGRATEAFF
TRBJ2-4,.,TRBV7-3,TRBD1,TGTGCCGGCTACCGGGACAGGGGGCCCCAAAGGTACTTC,CAGYRDRGPQRYF
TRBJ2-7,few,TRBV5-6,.,TGTGCCAGCAGCTTGGCCGGGGCAACGGGTGAGCAGTACTTC,CASSLAGATGEQYF
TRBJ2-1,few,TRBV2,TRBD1,TGTGCCAGCAGTGAATCAGGGACAGGAAACAATGAGCAGTTCTTC,CASSESGTGNNEQFF
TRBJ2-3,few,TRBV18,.,TGTGCCAGCTCACCTCAGTGGGATACGCAGTATTTT,CASSPQWDTQYF
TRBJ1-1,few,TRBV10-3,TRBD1,TGTGCCTCACTCCCAGGACAGGATTACTCTGAAGCTTTCTTT,CASLPGQDYSEAFF
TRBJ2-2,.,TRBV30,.,TGTGCCTGGGAAGGGGTCGCGAACACCGGGGAGCTGTTTTTT,CAWEGVANTGELFF
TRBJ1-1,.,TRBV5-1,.,TGCGCCAGCAGCCGATACGATTCGAACACTGAAGCTTTCTTT,CASSRYDSNTEAFF
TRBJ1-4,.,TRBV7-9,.,TGTGCCAGCAGCTTAGAGGGACGGACTAATGAAAAACTGTTTTTT,CASSLEGRTNEKLFF
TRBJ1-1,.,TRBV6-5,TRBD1,TGTGCCAGCAGTTACCCGGGACAGGGAACTGAAGCTTTCTTT,CASSYPGQGTEAFF
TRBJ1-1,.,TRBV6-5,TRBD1,TGTGCCAGCAGTTACTGGCAGGGGGTGAGCACTGAAGCTTTCTTT,CASSYWQGVSTEAFF
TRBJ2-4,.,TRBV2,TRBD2,TGTGCCAGCAGTGAAAATGTAGCGGGGCTGAACATTCAGTACTTC,CASSENVAGLNIQYF
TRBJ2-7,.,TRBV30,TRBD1,TGTGCCTGGAGTGGGACAGGGGTGGGGTACGAGCAGTACTTC,CAWSGTGVGYEQYF
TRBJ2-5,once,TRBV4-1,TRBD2,TGCGCCAGCAGCCCCCCCGGGGCGGGGGGGCAGACCCAGTACTTC,CASSPPGAGGQTQYF
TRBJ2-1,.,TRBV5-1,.,TGCGCCAGCAGCTTGACTGAAGGGTTCAATGAGCAGTTCTTC,CASSLTEGFNEQFF
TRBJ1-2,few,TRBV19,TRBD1,TGTGCCAGTACCCGAACAGGGGCTGGGTATGGCTACACCTTC,CASTRTGAGYGYTF
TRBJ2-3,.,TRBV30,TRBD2,TGTGCCTGGAGTTTGGGTAGCGGGCACACAGATACGCAGTATTTT,CAWSLGSGHTDTQYF